The 20 T cell receptor beta chains presented below share a single source sample, sequenced in a study of T cells after yellow fever vaccination. TCRdb called the 5' RACE reads again in MiXCR, with one record for every CDR3 protein. This sample carries some 240,000 distinct CDR3 sequences, around 4.9% of them seen once, and the ten largest clones take more than 3%. Sequences were derived from CD4+ T cells sorted from PBMCs, sampled on the day of the yellow fever booster vaccination. The receptors derive from a man aged 18 to 29 who received the YFV17D yellow fever vaccine.

This clonotype was seen many times. The chain recombines TRBV7-2 with TRBJ1-1; no firm D call. CDR1 and CDR2 (germline): SGHTA, FQGNSA. With 5 bases removed from V and 1 base from J, the gap between germline ends came to 17 bases. There are 16 residues in the CDR3. CDR3 sequence (DNA): TGTGCCAGCAGCCCCCAAGGCAGTCTGGGGAACACTGAAGCTTTCTTT. Translation: CASSPQGSLGNTEAFF.

This clonotype has only a few counts. The chain has TRBV19 and TRBJ1-1; D remains unclear. This CDR3 comprises 14 residues. Trimming took off 3 bases at V and 0 bases at J, with 8 bases between the two ends. Germline loops: CDR1 LNHDA, CDR2 SQIVND (reference sequence). The CDR3 DNA reads TGTGCCAGTAGTATTCTGAGAATGAACACTGAAGCTTTCTTT. Its translation is CASSILRMNTEAFF.

In this sample, this clonotype turned up many times. This chain uses TRBV7-6 with TRBJ1-5; D is ambiguous. V lost 1 base, J lost 4 bases, and 5 bases lay in between. Germline V gives CDR1 SGHVS, CDR2 FNYEAQ. The CDR3 consists of 13 residues. The CDR3 sequence is CASSLGRNQPQHF. CDR3 coding DNA: TGTGCCAGCAGCTTAGGGCGAAATCAGCCCCAGCATTTT.

This clonotype was counted only a few times. The chain joins TRBV9 to TRBJ1-1; tentatively, D is TRBD1 (6 bases). The V gene's germline CDR1 is SGDLS and CDR2 YYNGEE. The CDR3 length is 16 residues. Trimming took 2 bases from V and 1 from J, leaving 15 bases between them. The CDR3: CASSVRDTGPNTEAFF. CDR3 sequence (DNA): TGTGCCAGCAGCGTCCGGGACACGGGGCCGAACACTGAAGCTTTCTTT. The full variable domain, its missing parts supplied by reference TRBV9 and TRBJ1-1, is DSGVTQTPKHLITATGQRVTLRCSPRSGDLSVYWYQQSLDQGLQFLIQYYNGEERAKGNILERFSAQQFPDLHSELNLSSLELGDSALYFCASSVRDTGPNTEAFFGQGTRLTVV.

The chain links TRBV14 to TRBJ2-5; either TRBD1 or TRBD2 may fit D (6 bases each). Trimming pared 4 bases from V and 1 base from J, leaving 13 bases between. The germline CDR1 and CDR2 sequences are SGHDN and FVKESK. CDR3 size: 15 residues. The CDR3 nucleotides are TGTGCCAGCAGCCCCCCGGGGGCAACCCAAGAGACCCAGTACTTC. Amino acids: CASSPPGATQETQYF.

This clonotype was seen at least ten times. This chain connects TRBV12-3 or TRBV12-4 to TRBJ2-3; D remains ambiguous. CDR3 length: 13 amino acids. The V and J ends lost 2 bases and 7 bases respectively, with 10 bases between them. CDR3 residues: CASSLSGPNTQYF. For the CDR3, the DNA is TGTGCCAGCAGTTTAAGTGGACCCAATACGCAGTATTTT.

The chain recombines TRBV6-5 with TRBJ1-1; TRBD1 might be the D (5 bases). Trimming took off 4 bases at V and 2 bases at J, with 11 bases between the two ends. In germline, CDR1 is MNHEY, CDR2 SVGAGI. The length of the CDR3 is 14 residues. The chain's CDR3 is CASSSPGTNTEAFF. The CDR3 DNA reads TGTGCCAGCAGTTCCCCAGGGACTAACACTGAAGCTTTCTTT.

The chain employs TRBV9 and TRBJ2-4; D is possibly TRBD1 or TRBD2 (5 bases each). Trimming removed 3 bases from V and 5 bases from J, with 15 bases in between. Per the germline V gene, CDR1 is SGDLS and CDR2 is YYNGEE. The CDR3 covers 15 residues. The CDR3 DNA sequence: TGTGCCAGCAGCGCCCGGGACGTTGGGGAAAACATTCAGTACTTC. This encodes CASSARDVGENIQYF.

This clonotype occurred many times. This sequence joins TRBV25-1 and TRBJ1-2, with D tentatively TRBD1 (6 bases). V lost 6 bases and J lost 4, with 15 bases in between. The germline V gene encodes CDR1 MGHDK and CDR2 SYGVNS. CDR3 length equals 14 residues. In DNA form, the CDR3 reads TGTGCCAGCAGCAGGGAGGACAGACTCTATGGCTACACCTTC. It encodes CASSREDRLYGYTF.

The chain has TRBV2 and TRBJ2-1; D is uncertain. The CDR3 covers 12 residues. Looked up from germline, CDR1 is SNHLY and CDR2 is FYNNEI. The V end lost 6 bases, the J end lost 8 bases, and 11 bases lay between the germline ends. For the CDR3, the DNA is TGTGCCAGCAGAGGCTATACGGATGAGCAGTTCTTC. Translating it yields CASRGYTDEQFF. The variable domain in full, completed from reference TRBV2 and TRBJ2-1, reads EPEVTQTPSHQVTQMGQEVILRCVPISNHLYFYWYRQILGQKVEFLVSFYNNEISEKSEIFDDQFSVERPDGSNFTLKIRSTKLEDSAMYFCASRGYTDEQFFGPGTRLTVL.

This chain links TRBV20-1 with TRBJ1-2, with D possibly matching TRBD1 (6 bases). CDR1 is DFQATT and CDR2 is SNEGSKA in the germline V gene (reference sequence). This CDR3 spans 13 amino acids. The V end was cut by 6 bases, the J end by 4 bases, with 15 bases between. CDR3 sequence (DNA): TGCAGTGCCCCTGAGGGGGAGCTCTATGGCTACACCTTC. Translation gives CSAPEGELYGYTF.

The V and J genes are TRBV6-6 and TRBJ1-5, with a weak D call TRBD1 (5 bases). Germline assignment: CDR1 MNHNY and CDR2 SVGAGI (reference sequence). The CDR3 length is 14 residues. Trimming shortened V by 4 bases and J by 1 base, and 8 bases separated the two germline ends. The CDR3 DNA is TGTGCCAGCAGTTTCGCAGGGAGCAATCAGCCCCAGCATTTT. Translated, it gives CASSFAGSNQPQHF.

This clonotype was detected a few times. This chain uses TRBV6-5 with TRBJ2-7; TRBD2 matches 11 bases. J gave up 2 bases and V 2 bases, and 5 bases lay outside the gene matches. CDR1 is MNHEY and CDR2 is SVGAGI in the germline V gene. The CDR3 runs to 16 residues. CDR3 coding DNA: TGTGCCAGCAGTTACCGAGGGACTAGCGGCGCCTACGAGCAGTACTTC. Its protein product is CASSYRGTSGAYEQYF.

This chain links TRBV20-1 with TRBJ2-5; 9 bases map to TRBD2. CDR3 length: 12 amino acids. J lost 12 bases, V lost 5 bases, and 10 bases had no gene match. Germline V gene lookup returns CDR1 DFQATT and CDR2 SNEGSKA (reference sequence). This CDR3 reads CSAPRSSGGEYF. CDR3 bases: TGCAGTGCTCCTCGTAGTAGCGGGGGAGAGTACTTC.

At least ten counts were recorded for this clonotype. The gene calls are TRBV12-3 or TRBV12-4 and TRBJ1-1; D call uncertain. Trimming shortened V by 1 base and J by 5 bases, and 8 bases separated the two germline ends. The CDR3 runs 13 residues. In nucleotides, the CDR3 is TGTGCCAGCAGTTTAGGGGGAAGGACTGAAGCTTTCTTT. Encoded protein: CASSLGGRTEAFF.

The gene calls are TRBV24-1 and TRBJ2-3; D might be TRBD1 (5 bases). The CDR3 spans 15 residues. The V gene lost 4 bases and the J gene lost 1 base, with 11 bases spanning the gap. Germline V CDR1 and CDR2: KGHDR, SFDVKD. CDR3 coding DNA: TGTGCCACCAGTGACCTAACAGGCCGCACAGATACGCAGTATTTT. This translates into CATSDLTGRTDTQYF.

There are many counts of this clonotype. The chain carries TRBV3-1 and TRBJ2-5; maybe TRBD1 (5 bases). V was pared by 1 base and J by 0 bases, with 9 bases between. Germline CDR1 is LGHDT and CDR2 is YNNKEL (reference sequence). This CDR3 comprises 15 residues. CDR3: CASSQGSTDQETQYF. The CDR3, as DNA: TGTGCCAGCAGCCAAGGTTCGACAGACCAAGAGACCCAGTACTTC.

This clonotype has at least ten counts. The chain recombines TRBV27 with TRBJ1-1; no reliable D call. Trimming removed 0 bases at V and 1 base at J, with 6 bases between. Germline CDR1 reads MNHEY; CDR2 reads SMNVEV (reference sequence). The CDR3 has 14 amino acids. In DNA, the CDR3 is TGTGCCAGCAGTTTATCCCCCTGGAACACTGAAGCTTTCTTT. It is translated as CASSLSPWNTEAFF.

This clonotype was found many times. The chain couples TRBV18 to TRBJ2-3, with 10 bases aligning to TRBD2. Germline V gene data show CDR1 as KGHSH and CDR2 as LQKENI. The CDR3 loop spans 18 amino acids. After removal of 0 bases from V and 0 bases from J, the junction contained 6 bases not matched to a gene. The CDR3, as DNA: TGTGCCAGCTCACCACCACCACTAGCGGGGACTAGCACAGATACGCAGTATTTT. Its translation: CASSPPPLAGTSTDTQYF. Using reference TRBV18 and TRBJ2-3 for the parts outside the CDR3, the full variable domain is NAGVMQNPRHLVRRRGQEARLRCSPMKGHSHVYWYRQLPEEGLKFMVYLQKENIIDESGMPKERFSAEFPKEGPSILRIQQVVRGDSAAYFCASSPPPLAGTSTDTQYFGPGTRLTVL.

The sample holds a few counts of this clonotype. The chain couples TRBV10-3 to TRBJ1-1; D remains ambiguous. In germline, CDR1 is ENHRY, CDR2 SYGVKD. This CDR3 comprises 13 residues. The V gene lost 11 bases and the J gene lost 0 bases, with 13 bases spanning the gap. CDR3 nucleotides: TGTGCCGTTCTACGGGATCTGAACACTGAAGCTTTCTTT. Its translation: CAVLRDLNTEAFF.